This TCR beta chain was found in a study of blood T cell repertoires in COVID-19. Looking at the study overall: Samples came from the United States, Italy and Spain, spanning acute and convalescent COVID-19. PBMCs, B-cell-depleted T cells, or T cells provided the cDNA or gDNA that made up the material.

Per germline, CDR1 SGHVS and CDR2 FNYEAQ. The CDR3 is 14 residues long. Trimming left V 6 bases short and J 1 base short, with 9 bases between. In the original workflow: Amplification with reference gene primers provided the estimates of nucleated cell counts. TCRdb keeps only in-frame clones here, not all; method: immunoSEQ multiplex PCR. The V and J calls and clone size come from that table; D and trimming were worked out from the DNA. The table lists approximately 48,000 clones, more than 80% of them singletons. The source of this sequence is a man between 60 and 75 years old with acute or convalescent COVID-19. The chain joins TRBV7-6 to TRBJ2-2, with D possibly matching TRBD1 (5 bases). The specimen was peripheral blood. Here the CDR3 DNA reads TGTGCCAGCAGGAATACAGGGAACACCGGGGAGCTGTTTTTT. Translated, it gives CASRNTGNTGELFF.